These 9 T cell receptor beta chains were all obtained from the same sample, sequenced in a study of cytomegalovirus exposure and HLA in healthy donors. The PCR used 60 Vbeta and 13 Jbeta primers. Assay used: immunoSEQ multiplex PCR; TCRdb lists only in-frame clones, some missing. The profile shows some 140,000 clones, around 63% of them singletons. Material: PBMCs. The origin of the receptors is a human donor in good health.

This clone was seen only a few times. The chain couples TRBV5-4 to TRBJ2-7; 8 nucleotides match TRBD2. The CDR3 has 16 residues. With V trimmed by 0 bases and J by 2 bases, 7 bases remained unmatched. Germline CDR1 reads SGHNT; CDR2 reads YYREEE (reference sequence). The CDR3, as DNA: TGTGCCAGCAGCTTGGCCTCAGGACTAGCAGCCTACGAGCAGTACTTC. As protein: CASSLASGLAAYEQYF. Looking up the rest from reference TRBV5-4 and TRBJ2-7 gives the full variable domain: ETGVTQSPTHLIKTRGQQVTLRCSSQSGHNTVSWYQQALGQGPQFIFQYYREEENGRGNFPPRFSGLQFPNYSSELNVNALELDDSALYLCASSLASGLAAYEQYFGPGTRLTVT.

The chain combines TRBV11-1 with TRBJ2-1; 11 bases line up with TRBD2. CDR1 SGHAT and CDR2 FQDESV come from the germline V gene (reference sequence). Germline trimming cut 5 bases from V and 2 bases from J; bases unmatched to any gene: 2. CDR3 length: 15 residues. CDR3 nucleotide sequence: TGTGCCAGCAGCGTTAGCGGGAGGGCCTACAATGAGCAGTTCTTC. Protein: CASSVSGRAYNEQFF.

This chain links TRBV7-9 with TRBJ1-5, with 8 bases lining up with TRBD1. Germline V CDR1 and CDR2: SEHNR, FQNEAQ (reference sequence). The CDR3 runs to 15 residues. Trimming removed 5 bases from V and 2 bases from J; junction bases left unmatched: 5. The DNA of the CDR3 is TGTGCCAGCAGCCCACAGGGGGTGGGCAATCAGCCCCAGCATTTT. Its protein is CASSPQGVGNQPQHF. Supplemented by reference TRBV7-9 and TRBJ1-5, the full variable domain reads DTGVSQNPRHKITKRGQNVTFRCDPISEHNRLYWYRQTLGQGPEFLTYFQNEAQLEKSRLLSDRFSAERPKGSFSTLEIQRTEQGDSAMYLCASSPQGVGNQPQHFGDGTRLSIL.

The chain is built from TRBV4-3 and TRBJ2-3; no clear D. The V end was cut by 1 base, the J end by 4 bases, with 9 bases between. Germline assignment: CDR1 LGHNA and CDR2 YSLEER. This CDR3 is built from 14 residues. Here the CDR3 reads CASSQVPNADTQYF. In DNA, the CDR3 is TGCGCCAGCAGCCAAGTCCCTAACGCAGATACGCAGTATTTT.

V usage is TRBV5-1 and J usage is TRBJ2-1, with 9 bases aligning to TRBD2. The CDR3 totals 15 residues. Germline assignment: CDR1 SGHRS and CDR2 YFSETQ. V shed 7 bases and J 1 base; nucleotides not matched to a gene: 6. This chain's CDR3 is CASQAGGGSYNEQFF. CDR3 sequence (DNA): TGCGCCAGCCAGGCGGGAGGGGGGTCCTACAATGAGCAGTTCTTC.

This rearrangement joins TRBV27 to TRBJ2-7; 9 bases fit TRBD2. Trimming at V came to 3 bases and at J to 2 bases, leaving 11 bases not matched to a gene. Looked up from germline, CDR1 is MNHEY and CDR2 is SMNVEV (reference sequence). This CDR3 spans 17 amino acids. As DNA, the CDR3 is TGTGCCAGCAGTTTCAGGGCAGGGACTAGCCCACCCTACGAGCAGTACTTC. Protein: CASSFRAGTSPPYEQYF.

The chain recombines TRBV5-1 with TRBJ2-7; 10 bases fit TRBD1. J lost 3 bases, V lost 5 bases, and 2 bases had no gene match. Looked up from germline, CDR1 is SGHRS and CDR2 is YFSETQ. The CDR3 runs 13 residues. CDR3 protein: CASRRTGGYEQYF. In DNA, the CDR3 is TGCGCCAGCAGAAGGACAGGGGGCTACGAGCAGTACTTC.

Note on this clone: In the same sample, other DNA sequences code for this CDR3. The chain combines TRBV5-1 with TRBJ2-1; 7 nucleotides align to TRBD2. Germline V lookup: CDR1 SGHRS, CDR2 YFSETQ. J was trimmed by 0 bases and V by 0 bases; bases with no gene match: 0. The CDR3 loop spans 15 amino acids. The chain's CDR3 is CASSLGGSSYNEQFF. The CDR3 DNA reads as TGCGCCAGCAGCTTGGGCGGGAGCTCCTACAATGAGCAGTTCTTC.

The genes are TRBV5-4 and TRBJ1-3, with 7 bases lining up with TRBD1. The CDR3 is 15 residues long. V lost 2 bases and J lost 4; bases outside the gene matches: 6. Germline assignment: CDR1 SGHNT and CDR2 YYREEE (reference sequence). The CDR3 DNA reads TGTGCCAGCAGCTTTGGGGGACAGACGGGAAACACCATATATTTT. The encoded protein is CASSFGGQTGNTIYF.